This passage covers 2 T cell receptor beta chains from one sample sequenced in a study of regulatory T cells in long-lasting Graves disease (dated by TCRdb to the early 2020s). Receptors were amplified or captured by multiplex PCR. Sequenced on an Illumina HiSeq 4000. iRepertoire HTBI primers and Arm-PCR amplification of CDR3 regions were used to construct TCR beta libraries. Starting from the raw public reads, TCRdb applied fastp trimming at Q25, assembled clones with MiXCR and retained in-frame beta chains. Each entry is one CDR3 protein sequence, shown with its most common DNA and genes. Here the sample has roughly 560,000 distinct CDR3 sequences; 15% to 20% occur a single time. The ten largest clones add up to more than 20% of the sample. The intended sense of this specimen's time point label: newly diagnosed GD, antithyroid drugs for less than 3 months. For both TCR sequencing and RNA sequencing, RNA was extracted from PBMCs in TRIzol.

This sample was shared with a second study, whose subject was T cells in Graves' hyperthyroidism and ophthalmopathy.

The specimen comprised peripheral blood mononuclear cells (PBMCs), sampled at new diagnosis, from a patient treated with antithyroid drugs. These receptors were collected from a woman aged 35 to 60 with Graves disease. Donor details come from another sample of the same person, matched by shared clones.

This clonotype occurred many times. The chain is built from TRBV29-1 and TRBJ2-7; 7 bases align to TRBD1. V was clipped by 6 bases and J by 3 bases; unmatched bases: 8. CDR1 is SQVTM, CDR2 ANQGSEA, per germline. This CDR3 is 13 amino acids long. The chain's CDR3 is CSVRDSEYYEQYF. CDR3 DNA: TGCAGCGTCCGGGACAGTGAATACTACGAGCAGTACTTC.

This clonotype was picked up many times. The gene calls are TRBV19 and TRBJ1-1; a possible D gene is TRBD1 (5 bases). This CDR3 has 13 amino acids. V was trimmed by 5 bases and J by 5 bases, leaving 12 bases between them. Germline lookup yields CDR1 LNHDA and CDR2 SQIVND (reference sequence). The CDR3 sequence is CASSRRGMTEAFF. CDR3 DNA sequence: TGTGCCAGTAGTCGCCGGGGGATGACTGAAGCTTTCTTT.